A single sample gave rise to the 32 T cell receptor beta chains below, sequenced in a study of Tregs in tolerant kidney transplant recipients. Recipients received nonmyeloablative bone marrow transplants from related graft donors, with transient mixed chimerism. Generated by immunoSEQ multiplex PCR, the TCRdb table keeps only in-frame clones and is missing some. The sample's table shows nearly 15,000 clones. The sequencing used CD4+ T cells from blood (PBMCs), collected 12 months after the transplant. The receptors were gathered from a human patient who received a combined kidney and bone marrow transplant. The graft donor may be the source of some T cells.

Regarding this clone: The CDR3 extends 3 residues past the end of the read, so its final part is completed from the germline J gene. V gene TRBV25-1 combines with J gene TRBJ2-4; 7 bases line up with TRBD1. The CDR3 is made up of 13 amino acids. Trimming cost V 2 bases and J 6 bases; bases outside gene matches: 1. Germline assignment: CDR1 MGHDK and CDR2 SYGVNS. CDR3 sequence reads: CASSERQGNIQYF. The sequenced part of the CDR3 DNA is TGTGCCAGCAGTGAACGACAGGGAAACATT.

With respect to this clone: The read gets to within 3 residues of the CDR3 end, and the germline J gene fills in the rest. The rearrangement links TRBV7-9 to TRBJ1-3; D is undetermined. The V gene's germline CDR1 is SEHNR and CDR2 FQNEAQ (reference sequence). The CDR3 covers 14 residues. Deletions cut 4 bases from V and 0 bases from J, with 7 bases between. The CDR3 here is CASSSYYSGNTIYF. Partial CDR3 DNA: TGTGCCAGCAGCTCATACTACTCTGGAAACACC.

Details on this clone: The read ends 3 residues shy of where the CDR3 ends; the end is completed using the germline J gene. This chain uses TRBV10-3 with TRBJ2-7, with D possibly matching TRBD2 (7 bases). This CDR3 has 17 amino acids. V lost 2 bases and J lost 0, with 17 bases in between. CDR1 is ENHRY, CDR2 SYGVKD, per germline. CDR3 amino acids: CAISEPRGGKGSYEQYF. The covered CDR3 bases are TGTGCCATCAGTGAGCCGAGGGGGGGGAAAGGCTCCTACGAG.

Details on this clone: The CDR3 end lies 3 residues beyond the end of the read and is filled in from the germline J gene. This chain links TRBV19 with TRBJ1-5; D remains ambiguous. V dropped 6 bases and J dropped 2 bases, with 23 bases sitting between them. The germline V gene encodes CDR1 LNHDA and CDR2 SQIVND (reference sequence). This CDR3 comprises 18 residues. CDR3 in amino acids: CASSPGVGIPKGNQPQHF. The sequenced CDR3 bases are TGTGCCAGTAGCCCCGGGGTGGGGATCCCGAAAGGCAATCAGCCC.

Remarks on this clone: The CDR3 goes on 3 residues after the read ends, and that part is filled in from the germline J gene. This sequence joins TRBV7-3 and TRBJ2-5; 9 nucleotides match TRBD2. V gave up 2 bases and J gave up 4 bases; unmatched junction bases: 5. The CDR3 has 15 residues. Germline V CDR1 and CDR2: SGHTA, FQGTGA. The sequenced CDR3 bases are TGTGCCAGCAGCTTAGGGGGAGCGGGGGGAGAGACC. Translating it yields CASSLGGAGGET. The full CDR3 protein is CASSLGGAGGETQYF.

A remark on this clone: The read halts 3 residues ahead of the CDR3 end, with the missing end drawn from the germline J gene. The gene calls are TRBV19 and TRBJ1-1, with D possibly being TRBD1 (5 bases). Germline CDR1 reads LNHDA; CDR2 reads SQIVND (reference sequence). The length of the CDR3 is 14 residues. V was pared by 3 bases and J by 1 base, with 9 bases between. The CDR3 DNA, read in part, is TGTGCCAGTAGTATTCTTCAGGGGAACACTGAA. This encodes CASSILQGNTE. The complete CDR3 reads CASSILQGNTEAFF. Supplemented by reference TRBV19 and TRBJ1-1, the full variable domain reads DGGITQSPKYLFRKEGQNVTLSCEQNLNHDAMYWYRQDPGQGLRLIYYSQIVNDFQKGDIAEGYSVSREKKESFPLTVTSAQKNPTAFYLCASSILQGNTEAFFGQGTRLTVV.

In the case of this clone: The read ends 3 residues before the CDR3 terminus; that terminus is restored from the germline J gene. The chain couples TRBV11-2 to TRBJ2-3, with 9 bases identical to TRBD2. From germline, CDR1 is SGHAT and CDR2 FQNNGV. The CDR3 is 13 residues long. V shed 8 bases, J shed 3 bases, and the junction held 3 bases outside the gene matches. CDR3 DNA (partial): TGTGCCAGCGAGCGGGAGGTAACAGATACG. It encodes CASEREVTDT. The CDR3 in its entirety is CASEREVTDTQYF. The full variable domain, in which reference TRBV11-2 and TRBJ2-3 provide the parts outside the CDR3, is EAGVAQSPRYKIIEKRQSVAFWCNPISGHATLYWYQQILGQGPKLLIQFQNNGVVDDSQLPKDRFSAERLKGVDSTLKIQPAKLEDSAVYLCASEREVTDTQYFGPGTRLTVL.

Of note for this clone: The DNA ends 3 residues before the CDR3 does, and the rest of the CDR3 is filled in from the germline J gene. The chain links TRBV20-1 to TRBJ2-7; 8 nucleotides match TRBD2. V gave up 3 bases and J gave up 1 base; unmatched junction bases: 20. The length of the CDR3 is 19 residues. Germline CDR1 is DFQATT and CDR2 is SNEGSKA (reference sequence). Incomplete CDR3 DNA: TGCAGTGCTAGCGTCTATGGACTAGCCGAACCGGGGCTTTCCTACGAG. Its translation: CSASVYGLAEPGLSYE. In full, the CDR3 is CSASVYGLAEPGLSYEQYF.

Notes on this clone: The read ends 3 residues shy of where the CDR3 ends; the end is completed using the germline J gene. The chain links TRBV6-2 or TRBV6-3 to TRBJ1-1, with 9 bases matching TRBD1. With V trimmed by 6 bases and J by 1 base, 6 bases remained unmatched. The CDR3 has 15 residues. Germline V gene lookup returns CDR1 MNHEY and CDR2 SVGEGT. CDR3 in amino acids: CASRAGTGSNTEAFF. The sequenced part of the CDR3 DNA is TGTGCCAGCAGGGCCGGGACAGGGTCGAACACTGAA.

Concerning this clone: Read sequence stops 3 residues before the CDR3 end, and the germline J gene provides the missing end. The chain uses TRBV28 and TRBJ2-4; TRBD1 aligns across 7 bases. Germline V lookup: CDR1 MDHEN, CDR2 SYDVKM. Germline trimming cut 1 base from V and 0 bases from J; bases unmatched to any gene: 9. The CDR3 is 18 amino acids. CDR3 amino acids: CASSLSLRTGVAKNIQYF. The DNA read from the CDR3 is TGTGCCAGCAGTTTATCCCTCAGGACAGGCGTAGCCAAAAACATT. The variable domain in full, with the rest retrieved from reference TRBV28 and TRBJ2-4, is DVKVTQSSRYLVKRTGEKVFLECVQDMDHENMFWYRQDPGLGLRLIYFSYDVKMKEKGDIPEGYSVSREKKERFSLILESASTNQTSMYLCASSLSLRTGVAKNIQYFGAGTRLSVL.

Points on this clone: The CDR3 is cut off 3 residues early in the read; its end comes from the germline J gene. J is TRBJ1-6 and V is TRBV2, with a weak D call TRBD1 (5 bases). V was cut by 4 bases and J by 6 bases, with 10 bases left in between. This CDR3 contains 14 residues. From germline, CDR1 is SNHLY and CDR2 FYNNEI. CDR3 amino acids: CASSGLQGNSPLHF. The sequenced part of the CDR3 DNA is TGTGCCAGCAGTGGACTGCAGGGTAATTCACCC.

As to this clone: The CDR3 is cut off 3 residues early in the read; its end comes from the germline J gene. V gene TRBV6-4 combines with J gene TRBJ1-5; D is unresolved. Deletions cut 3 bases from V and 5 bases from J, with 8 bases between. Germline CDR1 MRHNA, CDR2 SNTAGT. This CDR3 comprises 13 residues. The CDR3 sequence is CASSEQLDQPQHF. The part of the CDR3 DNA that was read is TGTGCCAGCAGTGAGCAGCTAGATCAGCCC.

Remarks on this clone: Sequencing ends 3 residues short of the CDR3 end; the germline J gene provides the rest. The chain links TRBV18 to TRBJ1-1, with D possibly TRBD1 on 5 matching bases. Trimming pared 8 bases from V and 4 bases from J, leaving 17 bases between. Germline V lookup: CDR1 KGHSH, CDR2 LQKENI. The CDR3 is 14 amino acids. The chain's CDR3 is CASAPGTGATEAFF. The covered CDR3 bases are TGTGCCAGCGCTCCGGGGACTGGGGCCACTGAA.

As regards this clone: The CDR3 is cut off 3 residues early in the read; its end comes from the germline J gene. V gene TRBV20-1 combines with J gene TRBJ2-7; 9 positions agree with TRBD1. V trimming: 5 bases; J trimming: 3 bases; junction bases outside the gene matches: 14. The CDR3 is 16 residues long. The germline CDR1 and CDR2 sequences are DFQATT and SNEGSKA (reference sequence). The DNA read from the CDR3 is TGCAGTGCTTCCCCGGGGTTGGGACAGGGTCTCTACGAG. Its protein is CSASPGLGQGLYE. The whole CDR3 protein reads CSASPGLGQGLYEQYF.

On this clone: The CDR3 end is not reached by the read, which stops 3 residues before it; the germline J gene fills it in. V gene TRBV7-3 combines with J gene TRBJ2-7, with D hard to call. The V and J ends lost 10 bases and 4 bases respectively, with 14 bases between them. Germline assignment: CDR1 SGHTA and CDR2 FQGTGA. The length of the CDR3 is 12 residues. This CDR3 is CANPLTYYEQYF. CDR3 bases read: TGTGCCAACCCTCTAACTTATTACGAG.

In the case of this clone: The read falls 3 residues short of the CDR3 end, and the missing part is taken from the germline J gene. The V call is TRBV10-3, the J call TRBJ1-1; TRBD1 might be the D (5 bases). The germline gives CDR1 ENHRY, CDR2 SYGVKD. Trimming left V 8 bases short and J 2 bases short, with 15 bases between. This CDR3 contains 14 residues. CDR3 in amino acids: CAIAMGGTNTEAFF. Partial CDR3 DNA: TGTGCCATCGCGATGGGGGGGACCAACACTGAA.

Notes on this clone: The CDR3 extends 3 residues past the end of the read, so its final part is completed from the germline J gene. The chain combines TRBV7-9 with TRBJ1-6, with D tentatively TRBD1 (5 bases). Trimming cost V 6 bases and J 10 bases, with 16 bases left between them. The germline CDR1 and CDR2 sequences are SEHNR and FQNEAQ (reference sequence). The CDR3 is 14 amino acids. CDR3 bases read: TGTGCCAGCAGGGGGGGGACGGTCGTATCACCC. Its protein is CASRGGTVVSP. The full CDR3 protein reads CASRGGTVVSPLHF.

The CDR3 bases that were read are TGTGCCAGCTCACCACTCAGGGGCGGAGAGACC. This sequence encodes CASSPLRGGET. The whole CDR3 protein reads CASSPLRGGETQYF. This chain links TRBV18 with TRBJ2-5; D might be TRBD1 (6 bases). Sequencing ends 3 residues short of the CDR3 end; the germline J gene provides the rest. V lost 1 base, J lost 4 bases, and 10 bases lay in between. This CDR3 contains 14 residues. Germline V lookup: CDR1 KGHSH, CDR2 LQKENI.

Worth noting for this clone: Sequencing ends 3 residues short of the CDR3 end; the germline J gene provides the rest. This chain joins TRBV30 and TRBJ1-2; 8 bases agree with TRBD1. Trimming at V came to 4 bases and at J to 4 bases, leaving 8 bases not matched to a gene. Germline CDR1 is GTSNPN and CDR2 is SVGIG (reference sequence). This CDR3 has 14 residues. The CDR3 here is CAWTGQGYLYGYTF. CDR3 bases read: TGTGCCTGGACTGGACAGGGCTATCTCTATGGC. Drawing the rest from reference TRBV30 and TRBJ1-2, the complete variable domain is SQTIHQWPATLVQPVGSPLSLECTVEGTSNPNLYWYRQAAGRGLQLLFYSVGIGQISSEVPQNLSASRPQDRQFILSSKKLLLSDSGFYLCAWTGQGYLYGYTFGSGTRLTVV.

Points on this clone: The read stops 3 residues short of the end of the CDR3; the missing end is completed from the germline J gene. The chain couples TRBV30 to TRBJ1-4; D is undetermined. This CDR3 spans 15 amino acids. V was clipped by 0 bases and J by 0 bases, with 8 bases between them. The germline V gene has CDR1 GTSNPN and CDR2 SVGIG (reference sequence). CDR3 DNA, as far as it was read: TGTGCCTGGAGTGTACAAATTGCAACTAATGAAAAA. It translates to CAWSVQIATNEK. The CDR3 reads in full as CAWSVQIATNEKLFF.

This CDR3 is CASSRDMGMNTEAFF. CDR3 bases read: TGTGCCAGCAGCAGGGACATGGGCATGAACACTGAA. The genes are TRBV5-4 and TRBJ1-1; tentative D call: TRBD1 (6 bases). The CDR3 end lies 3 residues beyond the end of the read and is filled in from the germline J gene. This CDR3 region has 15 residues. Germline values: CDR1 SGHNT, CDR2 YYREEE (reference sequence). Trimming removed 4 bases from V and 0 bases from J, with 13 bases in between.

Comments on this clone: The read stops 3 residues short of the end of the CDR3; the missing end is completed from the germline J gene. This chain joins TRBV5-1 and TRBJ1-1; 7 nucleotides align to TRBD1. The CDR3 contains 14 residues. Losses at the gene ends were 4 bases for V and 1 base for J; bases not matched to a gene: 4. The germline V gene encodes CDR1 SGHRS and CDR2 YFSETQ. CDR3 loop: CASSRDSGNTEAFF. The sequenced CDR3 bases are TGCGCCAGCAGCAGGGACAGTGGGAACACTGAA.

With respect to this clone: The read is 3 residues too short to cover the CDR3 end, so that end is filled in from the germline J gene. This chain connects TRBV18 to TRBJ2-2; D possibly corresponds to TRBD1 (5 bases). The CDR3 length is 15 residues. In germline, CDR1 is KGHSH, CDR2 LQKENI. V was shortened by 3 bases and J by 8 bases, with 16 bases between the two germline ends. The DNA read from the CDR3 is TGTGCCAGCTCACCGCCACGCCAAACAGGAGGGGAG. Translation: CASSPPRQTGGE. The whole CDR3 region reads CASSPPRQTGGELFF.

Remarks on this clone: The observed sequence ends 3 residues before the CDR3 terminus, with the missing tail filled in from the germline J gene. V and J are TRBV7-2 and TRBJ2-4; TRBD1 agrees at 8 bases. Trimming cost V 5 bases and J 7 bases; bases outside gene matches: 10. Germline V CDR1 and CDR2: SGHTA, FQGNSA. The CDR3 spans 15 residues. The CDR3 bases that were read are TGTGCCAGCAGCCGGACCGGGACAGGTGCTAACATT. It is translated as CASSRTGTGANI. The whole CDR3 reads CASSRTGTGANIQYF.

Incomplete CDR3 DNA: TGTGCCAGCTCACCAGCCAGGGAGGTAACTGAA. It translates to CASSPAREVTE. The complete CDR3 protein is CASSPAREVTEAFF. This chain links TRBV18 with TRBJ1-1, with D possibly being TRBD1 (5 bases). The sequence runs out 3 residues before the end of the CDR3; the remainder is reconstructed from the germline J gene. V was cut by 2 bases and J by 5 bases, with 12 bases left in between. This CDR3 has 14 amino acids. Per germline, CDR1 KGHSH and CDR2 LQKENI. Full variable domain (remainder filled in from reference TRBV18 and TRBJ1-1): NAGVMQNPRHLVRRRGQEARLRCSPMKGHSHVYWYRQLPEEGLKFMVYLQKENIIDESGMPKERFSAEFPKEGPSILRIQQVVRGDSAAYFCASSPAREVTEAFFGQGTRLTVV.

On this clone itself: The CDR3 end is not reached by the read, which stops 3 residues before it; the germline J gene fills it in. This rearrangement joins TRBV7-9 to TRBJ2-1; 9 positions match TRBD1. This CDR3 spans 15 amino acids. CDR1 SEHNR and CDR2 FQNEAQ come from the germline V gene (reference sequence). The ends lost 5 bases at V and 6 bases at J; junction bases unmatched: 8. Here the CDR3 reads CASSRTGAGINEQFF. CDR3 DNA (partial): TGTGCCAGCAGCCGGACAGGGGCTGGTATCAATGAG. The full variable domain, in which reference TRBV7-9 and TRBJ2-1 provide the parts outside the CDR3, is DTGVSQNPRHKITKRGQNVTFRCDPISEHNRLYWYRQTLGQGPEFLTYFQNEAQLEKSRLLSDRFSAERPKGSFSTLEIQRTEQGDSAMYLCASSRTGAGINEQFFGPGTRLTVL.

Details on this clone: With the read ending 3 residues before the CDR3 end, the germline J gene is used to fill in that end. The genes are TRBV7-2 and TRBJ2-2; no clear D gene. Germline values: CDR1 SGHTA, CDR2 FQGNSA. Between the trimmed V and J ends, which lost 5 bases and 1 base, there was a span of 11 bases. CDR3 length: 15 residues. CDR3 residues: CASSLNPGNTGELFF. The DNA read from the CDR3 is TGTGCCAGCAGCCTGAACCCAGGGAACACCGGGGAG.

According to its frequency, this clone is medium-sized. Sequencing ends 3 residues short of the CDR3 end; the germline J gene provides the rest. The chain couples TRBV5-1 to TRBJ1-2; D possibly corresponds to TRBD1 (5 bases). Germline CDR1 is SGHRS and CDR2 is YFSETQ. The length of the CDR3 is 14 residues. The covered CDR3 bases are TGCGCCAGCAGCCCTGACAGTGGCTTGGGCGGC. Translating it yields CASSPDSGLGG. The entire CDR3 reads CASSPDSGLGGYTF.

Of note for this clone: With the read ending 3 residues before the CDR3 end, the germline J gene is used to fill in that end. The chain joins TRBV19 to TRBJ1-4; TRBD1 matches at 8 bases. V was clipped by 3 bases and J by 8 bases; unmatched bases: 8. The CDR3 runs 15 residues. Germline V CDR1 and CDR2: LNHDA, SQIVND (reference sequence). CDR3 loop: CASSIGTGWKEKLFF. The CDR3 bases that were read are TGTGCCAGTAGTATCGGGACAGGTTGGAAGGAAAAA.

In regard to this clone: The read comes to an end 3 residues before the CDR3 does, leaving the germline J gene to fill in the end. The V call is TRBV5-1, the J call TRBJ2-7; 11 nucleotides agree with TRBD2. The ends lost 3 bases at V and 1 base at J; junction bases unmatched: 12. This CDR3 is built from 18 residues. Germline CDR1 is SGHRS and CDR2 is YFSETQ. This CDR3 is CASSYRPGLAEGSYEQYF. The sequenced part of the CDR3 DNA is TGCGCCAGCAGCTACAGGCCGGGACTAGCGGAAGGATCCTACGAG.

Notes on this clone: Read data end 3 residues before the CDR3 end; the end is taken from the germline J gene. This chain uses TRBV20-1 with TRBJ2-1; 9 nucleotides align to TRBD1. The germline CDR1 and CDR2 sequences are DFQATT and SNEGSKA (reference sequence). The junction had 9 bases not matched to a gene; V was cut back by 6 bases and J by 0 bases. The CDR3 length is 16 residues. The CDR3 here is CSAAGTGMSSYNEQFF. The CDR3 bases that were read are TGCAGTGCGGCGGGGACAGGGATGAGCTCCTACAATGAG.

On this clone: Read coverage stops 3 residues before the CDR3 terminus; the germline J gene supplies the remainder. This sequence joins TRBV7-6 and TRBJ1-2, with D uncertain. Germline V lookup: CDR1 SGHVS, CDR2 FNYEAQ. This CDR3 comprises 15 residues. The ends were cut back, 5 bases at V and 4 bases at J, with 17 bases in the middle. The DNA read from the CDR3 is TGTGCCAGCAGCCCCTCCGGCAGGAACCCCTATGGC. It translates to CASSPSGRNPYG. The full CDR3 reads CASSPSGRNPYGYTF.